This TCR beta chain is drawn from a study of blood T cell repertoires in COVID-19 (TCRdb year 2020). The study in broad terms: Collaborator samples came from the United States, Italy and Spain and covered acute and convalescent phases of COVID-19. The material from the prospective study consisted of cDNA or gDNA derived from T cells, B-cell-depleted T cells, or PBMCs. The dataset comprised deeply sampled blood TCRbeta repertoires from subjects exposed to, actively infected with, or recovered from COVID-19. The repertoires were made available in a free public database intended to serve as a resource for research on the immune response to SARS-CoV-2. Samples were obtained from the ongoing ImmuneRACE study (first 160 participants) and from 1,254 subjects provided by 6 global collaborators. A de-identified subject ID, COVID-19 status, age in years and sex were almost always included in the sample metadata. HLA class I and class II types, where available, came from metadata supplied by the sample provider rather than from assay-based typing.

General findings and caveats noted by the study authors: How much clinical and demographic metadata was included differed by source and by participant, and the metadata was provided uncurated.

Participants in the prospective study were enrolled through a virtual design, were aged about 18 to 90 years, and lived in 24 United States geographic areas. In the prospective study, participants were assigned to cohorts based on the clinical history participants reported in a screening survey and a study questionnaire. Each participant in the prospective study had whole blood, serum and a nasopharyngeal or oropharyngeal swab collected by mobile phlebotomists. Over a roughly 2-month period, participants in the prospective study had the option of providing additional blood draws and questionnaires. Prospective study blood samples were shipped either frozen or at room temperature before DNA extraction. As concerns this clone: Its binding antigen is unknown. No base quality values were provided; no much bigger clone lies one nucleotide off.

TCRbeta CDR3 regions were amplified from genomic DNA using the immunoSEQ Assay, a bias-controlled multiplex PCR. The authors' analysis ran thus. The number of nucleated cells in each sample was estimated from the amplification of reference gene primers within the assay. To quantify the absolute abundance of each unique TCRbeta CDR3 rearrangement, sequence reads were collapsed and filtered. For each sample, productive Simpson clonality was calculated as the square root of Simpson's diversity index over productive rearrangements. The source is immuneACCESS, and TCRdb retained only in-frame sequences with V and J called. Part of the clones is not carried over; for the studies checked, unresolved V genes explain less than half of this, and the remainder is unexplained. The V and J calls and clone size were taken over from that table, and D and trimming were inferred from the DNA. The sample has some 270,000 clones on record, around 90% of them singletons. The ten largest clones add up to approximately 4% of the sample.

From its cysteine to its phenylalanine, the CDR3 spans 14 amino acids. The DNA shown is the 42-base CDR3, in frame from base 1. The germline V gene provides CDR1 MGHRA and CDR2 YSYEKL. The junction shows trimming of 4 bases on V and 6 bases on J, plus 13 bases between the germline ends. Source material: PBMCs or T cells enriched from blood (not recorded which). This TCR derives from a woman aged 25 to 39 with acute COVID-19. In this chain, TRBV4-1 is recombined with TRBJ1-5; perhaps TRBD1 is the D gene, with 6 bases matching. This receptor carries the CDR3 CASSPRGGPQPQHF. The nucleotide sequence reads as follows: TGCGCCAGCAGCCCCCGGGGGGGCCCTCAGCCCCAGCATTTT.